This T cell receptor beta chain came from a study of CD8 T cells in Susac syndrome. CDR3 length: 13 amino acids. Trimming took off 1 base at V and 4 bases at J, with 4 bases between the two ends. Germline assignment: CDR1 LGHDT and CDR2 YNNKEL (reference sequence). RNA totalling about 0.45 to 1 ug underwent reverse transcription with random hexamers. The amplification used immunoSEQ multiplex PCR on TCR beta CDR3; it spanned 54 Vbeta and 13 Jbeta. TCRdb re-called the immunoSEQ multiplex PCR reads with MiXCR, one entry per CDR3 protein. The sample records roughly 180,000 distinct CDR3 sequences, more than 90% being singletons. CD8+ and CD4+ T cells taken from blood had their TCR beta sequenced.

The source material was CD4+ T cells from PBMCs. This chain uses TRBV3-1 with TRBJ2-2; the D is unclear. This TCR was sampled from a human donor in good health. CDR3 sequence reads: CASSQGSTGELFF. CDR3 DNA sequence: TGTGCCAGCAGCCAAGGCAGCACCGGGGAGCTGTTTTTT.